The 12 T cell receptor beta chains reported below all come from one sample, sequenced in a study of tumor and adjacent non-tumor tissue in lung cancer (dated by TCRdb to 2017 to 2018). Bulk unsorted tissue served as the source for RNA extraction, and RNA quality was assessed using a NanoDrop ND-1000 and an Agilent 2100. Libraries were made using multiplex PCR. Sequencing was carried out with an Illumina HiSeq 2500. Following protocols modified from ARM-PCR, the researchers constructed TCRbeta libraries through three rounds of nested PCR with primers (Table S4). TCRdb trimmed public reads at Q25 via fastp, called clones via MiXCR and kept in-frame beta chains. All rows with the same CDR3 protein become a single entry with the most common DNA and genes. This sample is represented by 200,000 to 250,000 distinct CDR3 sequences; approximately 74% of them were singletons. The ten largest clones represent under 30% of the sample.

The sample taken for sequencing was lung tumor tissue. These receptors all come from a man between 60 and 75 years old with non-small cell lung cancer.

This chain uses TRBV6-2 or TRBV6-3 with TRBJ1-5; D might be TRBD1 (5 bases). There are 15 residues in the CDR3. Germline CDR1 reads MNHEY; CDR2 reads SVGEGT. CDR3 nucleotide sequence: TGTAACAGCAGCCGCCGGGGCAGGGAGCGGCAGCCCCAGCATTTT. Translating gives CNSSRRGRERQPQHF.

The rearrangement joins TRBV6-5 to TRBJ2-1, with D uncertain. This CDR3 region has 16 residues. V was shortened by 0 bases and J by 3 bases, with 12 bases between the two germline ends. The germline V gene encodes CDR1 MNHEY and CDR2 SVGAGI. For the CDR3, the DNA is TGTGCCAGCAGTTACTCTTCGACGGACGGCTACAATGAGCAGTTCTTC. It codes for CASSYSSTDGYNEQFF.

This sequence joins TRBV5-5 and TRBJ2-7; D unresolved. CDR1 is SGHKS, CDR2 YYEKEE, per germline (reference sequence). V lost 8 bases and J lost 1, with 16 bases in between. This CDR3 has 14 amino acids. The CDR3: CASSHTGHSYEQYF. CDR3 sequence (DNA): TGTGCCAGTAGCCACACCGGGCATTCCTACGAGCAGTACTTC.

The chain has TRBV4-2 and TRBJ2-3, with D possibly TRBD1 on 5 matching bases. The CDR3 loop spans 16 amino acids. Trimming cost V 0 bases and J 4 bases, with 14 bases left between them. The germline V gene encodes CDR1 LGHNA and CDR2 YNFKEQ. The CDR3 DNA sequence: TGTGCCAGCAGCCAAGAGGGCAAGGAAGGGGCAGATACGCAGTATTTT. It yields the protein CASSQEGKEGADTQYF.

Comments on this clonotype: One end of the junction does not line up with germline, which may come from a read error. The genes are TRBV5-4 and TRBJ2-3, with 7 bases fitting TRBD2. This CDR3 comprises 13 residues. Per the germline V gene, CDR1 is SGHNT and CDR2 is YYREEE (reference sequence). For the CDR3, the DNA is TGTGCCGTGAAGACGGGGGGAACAGATACGCGGTATTTT. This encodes CAVKTGGTDTRYF.

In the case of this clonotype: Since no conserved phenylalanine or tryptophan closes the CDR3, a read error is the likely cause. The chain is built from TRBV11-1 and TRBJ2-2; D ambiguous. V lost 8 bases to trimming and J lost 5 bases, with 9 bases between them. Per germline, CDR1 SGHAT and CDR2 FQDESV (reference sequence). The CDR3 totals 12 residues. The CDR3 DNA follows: TGTGCCAGCGGTCCGCGGACCGGGGAGCTGTTTTAT. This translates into CASGPRTGELFY.

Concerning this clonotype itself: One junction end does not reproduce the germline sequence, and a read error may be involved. CDR3 coding DNA: TGTGCCAGCAGTTCTATCTGGGGCCAACGTCCTGATTTC. It encodes CASSSIWGQRPDF. This chain joins TRBV11-2 and TRBJ2-6; D is possibly TRBD1 (5 bases). This CDR3 has 13 amino acids. The germline V gene encodes CDR1 SGHAT and CDR2 FQNNGV.

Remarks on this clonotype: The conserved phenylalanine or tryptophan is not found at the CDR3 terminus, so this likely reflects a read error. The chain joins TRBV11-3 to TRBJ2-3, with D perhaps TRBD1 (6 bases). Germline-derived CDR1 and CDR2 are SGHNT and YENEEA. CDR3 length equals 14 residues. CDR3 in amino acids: CARSLSSGADTQYS. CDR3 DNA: TGTGCCAGGAGCTTAAGTTCAGGGGCAGATACGCAGTATTCT.

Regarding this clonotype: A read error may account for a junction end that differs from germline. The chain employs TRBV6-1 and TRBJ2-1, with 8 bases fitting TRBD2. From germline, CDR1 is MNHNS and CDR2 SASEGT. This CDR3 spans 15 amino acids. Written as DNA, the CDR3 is TGTGTCAGCAGTGAAGTAAGCGGGAGAGGCAATGAGCAGTTCTTC. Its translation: CVSSEVSGRGNEQFF.

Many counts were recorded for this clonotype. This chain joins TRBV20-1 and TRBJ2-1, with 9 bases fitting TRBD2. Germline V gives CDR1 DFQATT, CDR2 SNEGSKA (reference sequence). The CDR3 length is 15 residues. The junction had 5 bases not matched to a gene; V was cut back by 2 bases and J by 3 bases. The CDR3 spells CSARTERGVYNEQFF. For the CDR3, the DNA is TGCAGTGCTAGAACTGAGCGGGGGGTCTACAATGAGCAGTTCTTC.

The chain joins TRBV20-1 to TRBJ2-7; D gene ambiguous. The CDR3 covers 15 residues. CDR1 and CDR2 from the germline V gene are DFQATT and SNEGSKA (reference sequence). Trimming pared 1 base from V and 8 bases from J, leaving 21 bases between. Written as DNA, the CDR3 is TGCAGTGCTAGAGGGTTTGACTGTCCCTCTCTCAAGCAGTACTTC. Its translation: CSARGFDCPSLKQYF.

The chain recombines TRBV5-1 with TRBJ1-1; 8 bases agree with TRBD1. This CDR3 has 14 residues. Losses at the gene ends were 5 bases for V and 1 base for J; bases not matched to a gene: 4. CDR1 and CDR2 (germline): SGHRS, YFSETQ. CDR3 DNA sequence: TGCGCCAGCAGGACCGGACAGGGGAACACTGAAGCTTTCTTT. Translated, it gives CASRTGQGNTEAFF.